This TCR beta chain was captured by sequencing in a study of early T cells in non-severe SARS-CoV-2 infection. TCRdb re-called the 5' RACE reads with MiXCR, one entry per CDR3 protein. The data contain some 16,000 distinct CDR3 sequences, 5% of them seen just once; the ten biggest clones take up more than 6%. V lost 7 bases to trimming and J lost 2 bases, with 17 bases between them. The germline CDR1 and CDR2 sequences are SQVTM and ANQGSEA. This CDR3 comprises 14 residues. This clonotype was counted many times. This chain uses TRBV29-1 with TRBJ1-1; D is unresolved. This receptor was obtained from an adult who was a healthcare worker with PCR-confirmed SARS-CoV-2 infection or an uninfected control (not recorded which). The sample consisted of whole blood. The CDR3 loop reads CSADLDGLNTEAFF. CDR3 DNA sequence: TGCAGCGCCGACTTAGACGGGCTTAACACTGAAGCTTTCTTT.